The T cell receptor (beta chain) described here comes from a study of Graves' ophthalmopathy and Graves' hyperthyroidism (dated by TCRdb to between 2018 and 2020). Background on the whole study: Peripheral blood was collected at initial diagnosis, before any treatment. The study used signatures of the TCR beta repertoire to tell Graves' ophthalmopathy apart from Graves' hyperthyroidism and to predict which patients would progress to ophthalmopathy. A discovery set of about a hundred patients (approximately 45 ophthalmopathy, approximately 58 stable hyperthyroidism) was enrolled to explore V-J signatures distinguishing ophthalmopathy from hyperthyroidism. In total, around 140 blood samples were TCR-sequenced: 43 ophthalmopathy, about 75 hyperthyroidism and some 17 hyperthyroidism-to-ophthalmopathy patients. After sampling, hyperthyroidism patients received methimazole starting at 30 mg daily, and ophthalmopathy patients received high-dose intravenous methylprednisolone. The independent validation cohort included 18 to 20 hyperthyroidism patients plus 17 patients who later progressed from hyperthyroidism to ophthalmopathy. In a handful of hyperthyroidism patients, the T-cell repertoires found in thyroid tissue were compared with those found in blood. The study at large found these results: Most expanded thyroid clonotypes with a frequency above 0.001 also appeared in blood, which suggests that blood repertoires may reflect the immune response in the thyroid. In validation, the model predicted ophthalmopathy progression with nearly 71% sensitivity and about 77% specificity; some 13 predicted patients were CT-confirmed with GO in a median of approximately 6.5 months. The 13-signature model separated ophthalmopathy from stable hyperthyroidism with 87.88% sensitivity and about 84% specificity in cross-validation, and 80%/75% in the test set. Sample size was not predetermined statistically, and investigators were not blinded to group allocation.

Ophthalmopathy patients were characterized by moderately to severely active disease, a Clinical Activity Score of at least 3, a NOSPECS grade of at least 4, and a disease duration under 3 months. Patients were excluded if they had other autoimmune diseases, uncontrolled infections, pregnancy or lactation. Clinical symptoms, serum thyroxine, TRAb, thyroid ultrasound and orbital computed tomography were used for diagnosis. Ficoll-Paque density gradient centrifugation was used to isolate PBMCs from under 11 ml of fresh peripheral blood. Total RNA was extracted using Trizol reagent, and RNA quality was checked on an Agilent 2100 Bioanalyzer. This clonotype was seen ten or more times. Its recognized antigen is unknown. Per-nucleotide qualities are absent, and no much larger clonotype sits a single base away. TCR beta CDR3 regions were amplified from RNA transcripts for repertoire sequencing. The first round was an RT-PCR using HTBI primers with the Qiagen OneStep RT-PCR kit, and this first round was followed by a second-round multiplex PCR, then size selection and purification. Libraries were sequenced paired-end with 100 bp reads on an Illumina HiSeq2000. Per the authors' processing: SOAPnuke was used for read processing, and reads with adapters, uncalled bases, a mean Phred below 15, or no exact constant-primer or identifier match were discarded. High-quality paired reads were merged with COPE v1.2.5. Unique nucleotide sequences were defined as clonotypes and aligned to IMGT TRB V, D and J references using MiTCR v1.1. The analysis was limited to V-J combinations with a frequency above 0.0001, which together covered just over 98% of the repertoires. For each V-J combination, a TCR clonal expansion and chaos score was defined as F50 clonal expansion divided by the chaos observed in the TCRdist matrix. Welch's t-statistics and random forest were used to reduce features to about 14 V-J combinations, which were fed into a naive Bayes classifier. The Morisita-Horn index was used to measure how similar the thyroid and blood repertoires were. TCRdb passed the public sequencing reads through fastp at Q25 and MiXCR, retaining productive beta sequences. Rows matching on CDR3 protein sequence are summarized as one entry with the most common DNA and genes. None of the V and J calls come from the authors' own analysis; TCRdb made them. The sample data list 340,000 or so distinct CDR3 sequences, and about 17% of these were observed just once. The ten largest clones take up 12% of the sample.

The origin of this receptor is an adult man with Graves' ophthalmopathy. Sequenced material: peripheral blood.

The CDR3 in this case is CASSQELTGYSYEQYF. The DNA sequence is TGCGCCAGCAGCCAAGAATTGACAGGGTACTCCTACGAGCAGTACTTC. The sequence joins TRBV4-3 to TRBJ2-7; TRBD1 fits 7 bases in the junction. CDR1 and CDR2 (LGHNA, YSLEER) derive from the germline V gene. Measured from the cysteine to the phenylalanine, the CDR3 is 16 residues long. The CDR3 DNA has 48 bases and is translated from base 1. Trimmed from V: 0 bases; trimmed from J: 0 bases; junction bases lacking a gene match: 5.